This is a list of T cell receptor beta chains from one sample in a study of neurological immune-mediated disorders. In TCRdb, the 5' RACE reads were re-called with MiXCR into one record per CDR3 protein. Seen here are tens of thousands of distinct CDR3 sequences, about 13% observed once, and the top ten hold under 2.5%. The source material was PBMCs. The origin of the receptors is a woman aged 40 to 50 in good health. Each CDR3 is given with its conserved first and last residue. Fields, in order: J gene, CDR3 length, V gene, D gene, clone size, CDR3 protein, CDR3 DNA. D genes are given only for firm matches. Rows give clone size only sometimes, using once, few, many, or a class for an expanded clone.

j_call: TRBJ1-6
cdr3_length: 16
v_call: TRBV4-3
d_call: -
clone_size: many
cdr3_aa: CASSQDLPGRNSPLHF
cdr3_nt: TGCGCCAGCAGCCAAGATCTCCCAGGGAGGAATTCACCCCTCCACTTT

j_call: TRBJ2-7
cdr3_length: 14
v_call: TRBV9
d_call: -
clone_size: many
cdr3_aa: CASSAWGYADEQYF
cdr3_nt: TGTGCCAGCAGCGCTTGGGGTTACGCGGACGAGCAGTACTTC

j_call: TRBJ1-1
cdr3_length: 13
v_call: TRBV27
d_call: TRBD1
clone_size: many
cdr3_aa: CASGETGVTEAFF
cdr3_nt: TGTGCCAGCGGAGAGACAGGGGTAACTGAAGCTTTCTTT

j_call: TRBJ2-7
cdr3_length: 13
v_call: TRBV5-1
d_call: -
clone_size: many
cdr3_aa: CASRYRDNPEQYF
cdr3_nt: TGCGCCAGCAGATACCGGGATAACCCAGAGCAGTACTTC

j_call: TRBJ1-1
cdr3_length: 15
v_call: TRBV6-5
d_call: -
clone_size: many
cdr3_aa: CASRPDRRLNTEAFF
cdr3_nt: TGTGCCAGCAGGCCGGACAGACGGCTTAACACTGAAGCTTTCTTT

j_call: TRBJ2-7
cdr3_length: 13
v_call: TRBV12-3/TRBV12-4
d_call: -
clone_size: many
cdr3_aa: CASSLRSTYEQYF
cdr3_nt: TGTGCCAGCAGTTTAAGATCTACCTACGAGCAGTACTTC

j_call: TRBJ1-4
cdr3_length: 15
v_call: TRBV6-5
d_call: TRBD1
clone_size: many
cdr3_aa: CASSYFQGAREKLFF
cdr3_nt: TGTGCCAGCAGTTACTTCCAGGGGGCGAGAGAAAAACTGTTTTTT

j_call: TRBJ2-2
cdr3_length: 17
v_call: TRBV4-3
d_call: -
clone_size: many
cdr3_aa: CASSQDRGTVNTGELFF
cdr3_nt: TGCGCCAGCAGCCAAGATCGAGGAACGGTGAACACCGGGGAGCTGTTTTTT

j_call: TRBJ2-7
cdr3_length: 15
v_call: TRBV5-5
d_call: TRBD1
clone_size: -
cdr3_aa: CASSLENRGIDEQYF
cdr3_nt: TGTGCCAGCAGCTTAGAGAACAGGGGAATCGACGAGCAGTACTTC

j_call: TRBJ2-1
cdr3_length: 14
v_call: TRBV7-3
d_call: -
clone_size: -
cdr3_aa: CASSFGVGGAEQFF
cdr3_nt: TGTGCCAGCAGCTTTGGCGTGGGGGGGGCGGAGCAGTTCTTC

j_call: TRBJ1-3
cdr3_length: 14
v_call: TRBV20-1
d_call: -
clone_size: -
cdr3_aa: CSAWSFRQGDTIYF
cdr3_nt: TGCAGTGCCTGGAGCTTTCGTCAGGGAGACACCATATATTTT

j_call: TRBJ2-5
cdr3_length: 15
v_call: TRBV28
d_call: -
clone_size: once
cdr3_aa: CASSPLTSRGETQYF
cdr3_nt: TGTGCCAGCAGCCCCTTAACTAGCCGGGGGGAGACCCAGTACTTC

j_call: TRBJ2-2
cdr3_length: 14
v_call: TRBV7-2
d_call: -
clone_size: many
cdr3_aa: CASAQGGITGELFF
cdr3_nt: TGTGCCAGCGCACAGGGGGGGATCACCGGGGAGCTGTTTTTT

j_call: TRBJ2-1
cdr3_length: 11
v_call: TRBV25-1
d_call: -
clone_size: -
cdr3_aa: CASSDFRLQFF
cdr3_nt: TGTGCCAGCAGTGACTTTCGCTTGCAGTTCTTC

j_call: TRBJ1-2
cdr3_length: 13
v_call: TRBV29-1
d_call: -
clone_size: many
cdr3_aa: CSVRRTDNYGYTF
cdr3_nt: TGCAGCGTTCGCCGGACGGATAACTATGGCTACACCTTC

j_call: TRBJ1-1
cdr3_length: 12
v_call: TRBV29-1
d_call: -
clone_size: many
cdr3_aa: CSVEYRDTEAFF
cdr3_nt: TGCAGCGTTGAGTACAGGGACACTGAAGCTTTCTTT

j_call: TRBJ2-7
cdr3_length: 12
v_call: TRBV6-2/TRBV6-3
d_call: TRBD1
clone_size: many
cdr3_aa: CASGTGIYEQYF
cdr3_nt: TGTGCCAGCGGGACAGGGATCTACGAGCAGTACTTC

j_call: TRBJ2-7
cdr3_length: 14
v_call: TRBV5-1
d_call: -
clone_size: many
cdr3_aa: CASSLGTGPYEQYF
cdr3_nt: TGCGCCAGCAGCTTAGGAACAGGCCCCTACGAGCAGTACTTC

j_call: TRBJ2-2
cdr3_length: 17
v_call: TRBV20-1
d_call: TRBD2
clone_size: many
cdr3_aa: CSPNPDLGRANTGELFF
cdr3_nt: TGCAGTCCTAACCCCGATCTAGGGAGGGCGAACACCGGGGAGCTGTTTTTT

j_call: TRBJ1-2
cdr3_length: 13
v_call: TRBV4-3
d_call: -
clone_size: many
cdr3_aa: CASSQVRLQGDTF
cdr3_nt: TGCGCCAGCAGCCAAGTTCGCCTCCAGGGTGACACCTTC

j_call: TRBJ2-1
cdr3_length: 16
v_call: TRBV20-1
d_call: -
clone_size: medium-sized
cdr3_aa: CSARDLGTASYNEQFF
cdr3_nt: TGCAGTGCTAGAGATCTAGGCACTGCCTCCTACAATGAGCAGTTCTTC

j_call: TRBJ2-5
cdr3_length: 14
v_call: TRBV21-1
d_call: -
clone_size: many
cdr3_aa: CASHGGGPQETQYF
cdr3_nt: TGTGCCTCTCACGGTGGGGGGCCACAAGAGACCCAGTACTTC

j_call: TRBJ1-6
cdr3_length: 16
v_call: TRBV9
d_call: TRBD1
clone_size: many
cdr3_aa: CASSSHLGGGNSPLHF
cdr3_nt: TGTGCCAGCAGCTCCCACTTAGGGGGCGGCAATTCACCCCTCCACTTT

j_call: TRBJ2-1
cdr3_length: 13
v_call: TRBV5-1
d_call: -
clone_size: many
cdr3_aa: CASSQDWNNEQFF
cdr3_nt: TGCGCCAGCAGCCAAGACTGGAACAATGAGCAGTTCTTC

j_call: TRBJ1-2
cdr3_length: 14
v_call: TRBV6-2/TRBV6-3
d_call: -
clone_size: once
cdr3_aa: CASSLRGPHYGYTF
cdr3_nt: TGTGCCAGCAGCCTCCGGGGTCCACACTATGGCTACACCTTC

j_call: TRBJ1-1
cdr3_length: 13
v_call: TRBV29-1
d_call: -
clone_size: medium-sized
cdr3_aa: CSVELGLDTEAFF
cdr3_nt: TGCAGCGTTGAACTGGGGCTGGACACTGAAGCTTTCTTT

j_call: TRBJ2-4
cdr3_length: 12
v_call: TRBV7-8
d_call: TRBD1
clone_size: -
cdr3_aa: CASSLGQGSAYF
cdr3_nt: TGCGCCAGCAGCCTAGGACAGGGATCGGCGTACTTC

j_call: TRBJ2-2
cdr3_length: 15
v_call: TRBV6-2/TRBV6-3
d_call: -
clone_size: many
cdr3_aa: CASTVTGQGAGELFF
cdr3_nt: TGTGCCAGCACCGTAACAGGGCAGGGTGCCGGGGAGCTGTTTTTT

j_call: TRBJ1-1
cdr3_length: 14
v_call: TRBV25-1
d_call: -
clone_size: many
cdr3_aa: CASRPGGRDTEAFF
cdr3_nt: TGTGCCAGCAGGCCCGGGGGCAGGGACACTGAAGCTTTCTTT

j_call: TRBJ1-2
cdr3_length: 15
v_call: TRBV25-1
d_call: -
clone_size: many
cdr3_aa: CASSTPGTVNYGYTF
cdr3_nt: TGTGCCAGCAGTACACCCGGGACTGTAAACTATGGCTACACCTTC

j_call: TRBJ2-7
cdr3_length: 14
v_call: TRBV14
d_call: TRBD2
clone_size: many
cdr3_aa: CASSHPSGSYEQYF
cdr3_nt: TGTGCCAGCAGCCATCCTAGCGGATCCTACGAGCAGTACTTC

j_call: TRBJ2-2
cdr3_length: 15
v_call: TRBV29-1
d_call: TRBD1
clone_size: many
cdr3_aa: CSVRLGTANTGELFF
cdr3_nt: TGCAGCGTTCGTTTGGGGACAGCGAACACCGGGGAGCTGTTTTTT

j_call: TRBJ2-1
cdr3_length: 17
v_call: TRBV9
d_call: TRBD2
clone_size: many
cdr3_aa: CASSVTSGGLSYNEQFF
cdr3_nt: TGTGCCAGCAGCGTAACAAGCGGGGGGCTGTCCTACAATGAGCAGTTCTTC

j_call: TRBJ1-2
cdr3_length: 12
v_call: TRBV7-2
d_call: -
clone_size: medium-sized
cdr3_aa: CASSTGHYGYTF
cdr3_nt: TGTGCCAGCAGCACCGGACACTATGGCTACACCTTC

j_call: TRBJ1-2
cdr3_length: 13
v_call: TRBV6-5
d_call: -
clone_size: many
cdr3_aa: CASSYDPLYGYTF
cdr3_nt: TGTGCCAGCAGTTACGACCCTCTTTATGGCTACACCTTC

j_call: TRBJ1-5
cdr3_length: 13
v_call: TRBV5-6
d_call: -
clone_size: many
cdr3_aa: CASSLGARQPQHF
cdr3_nt: TGTGCCAGCAGCTTAGGGGCGCGCCAGCCCCAGCATTTT

j_call: TRBJ2-1
cdr3_length: 14
v_call: TRBV29-1
d_call: -
clone_size: many
cdr3_aa: CSVRRGTGINEQFF
cdr3_nt: TGCAGCGTTCGCCGGGGGACGGGGATCAATGAGCAGTTCTTC

j_call: TRBJ1-1
cdr3_length: 14
v_call: TRBV7-2
d_call: TRBD1
clone_size: many
cdr3_aa: CASSLITGGTEAFF
cdr3_nt: TGTGCCAGCAGCTTAATTACAGGGGGCACTGAAGCTTTCTTT

j_call: TRBJ2-3
cdr3_length: 19
v_call: TRBV3-1
d_call: TRBD2
clone_size: many
cdr3_aa: CASSQDGFGLAVGTDTQYF
cdr3_nt: TGTGCCAGCAGCCAAGATGGCTTTGGGCTAGCGGTGGGCACAGATACGCAGTATTTT

j_call: TRBJ2-2
cdr3_length: 19
v_call: TRBV6-2/TRBV6-3
d_call: -
clone_size: many
cdr3_aa: CASRGPESGGLLSTGELFF
cdr3_nt: TGTGCCAGCAGGGGGCCCGAGTCGGGGGGCCTACTATCCACCGGGGAGCTGTTTTTT

j_call: TRBJ2-1
cdr3_length: 16
v_call: TRBV20-1
d_call: -
clone_size: many
cdr3_aa: CSASGTPFLGYNEQFF
cdr3_nt: TGCAGTGCTAGTGGGACCCCTTTCCTGGGTTACAATGAGCAGTTCTTC

j_call: TRBJ2-7
cdr3_length: 15
v_call: TRBV6-5
d_call: -
clone_size: few
cdr3_aa: CASSYSWTGGGEQYF
cdr3_nt: TGTGCCAGCAGTTACTCGTGGACCGGGGGTGGCGAGCAGTACTTC

j_call: TRBJ2-5
cdr3_length: 14
v_call: TRBV7-2
d_call: -
clone_size: many
cdr3_aa: CASSLFIEQETQYF
cdr3_nt: TGTGCCAGCAGCTTATTTATCGAACAAGAGACCCAGTACTTC